The rows below give T cell receptor beta chains drawn from one sample of a study of breast tumors, draining lymph nodes, adjacent tissues. TCRdb fed the multiplex PCR reads into MiXCR, producing one record per CDR3 protein. The table shows 45,000 to 65,000 distinct CDR3 sequences, with under 50% occurring only once. The sequencing sample was made of breast tumor tissue. All receptors come from a female donor with breast cancer. Some clones in this sample may be carry-over from other donors' samples. Each CDR3 is given with its conserved first and last residue. The order of the fields is V gene, J gene, CDR3 protein.

v_call: TRBV7-9; j_call: TRBJ1-1; cdr3_aa: CASSLGQGVVEAFF
v_call: TRBV19; j_call: TRBJ1-2; cdr3_aa: CASKFSGQDYGYTF
v_call: TRBV9; j_call: TRBJ2-5; cdr3_aa: CASSADLAGGVETQYF
v_call: TRBV7-9; j_call: TRBJ1-2; cdr3_aa: CASSTQGGWSGYGYTF
v_call: TRBV18; j_call: TRBJ2-7; cdr3_aa: CASSPPSRGHEQYF
v_call: TRBV28; j_call: TRBJ1-4; cdr3_aa: CATRGTPNEKLFF
v_call: TRBV6-1; j_call: TRBJ2-1; cdr3_aa: CASNPRTGGDNEQFF
v_call: TRBV5-1; j_call: TRBJ2-5; cdr3_aa: CASSSVGIRETQYF
v_call: TRBV12-3/TRBV12-4; j_call: TRBJ2-2; cdr3_aa: CASSLTSGIGTGELFF
v_call: TRBV10-1; j_call: TRBJ2-5; cdr3_aa: CASSGGLAGPVQETQYF
v_call: TRBV2; j_call: TRBJ2-2; cdr3_aa: CASSEQGAAGELFF
v_call: TRBV20-1; j_call: TRBJ1-4; cdr3_aa: CSARVSEKLFF
v_call: TRBV9; j_call: TRBJ2-1; cdr3_aa: CASSVGGQVF
v_call: TRBV6-2/TRBV6-3; j_call: TRBJ1-2; cdr3_aa: CASSPSGRRAYGYTF
v_call: TRBV19; j_call: TRBJ1-2; cdr3_aa: CASSTRTGTNYGYTF
v_call: TRBV20-1; j_call: TRBJ1-4; cdr3_aa: CSARDRLAGNEKLFF
v_call: TRBV5-6; j_call: TRBJ1-6; cdr3_aa: CASSLGTGLNSPLHF
v_call: TRBV12-3/TRBV12-4; j_call: TRBJ2-2; cdr3_aa: CASSFSGVNTGELFF
v_call: TRBV11-2; j_call: TRBJ1-2; cdr3_aa: CASSPGTGRSGYTF
v_call: TRBV5-6; j_call: TRBJ1-4; cdr3_aa: CASSLGPGYEKLFF
v_call: TRBV20-1; j_call: TRBJ2-5; cdr3_aa: CSARDSQGAPQETQYF
v_call: TRBV14; j_call: TRBJ1-4; cdr3_aa: CASSQGGLDEKLFF
v_call: TRBV4-3; j_call: TRBJ1-4; cdr3_aa: CASSQDALRDYEKLFF
v_call: TRBV5-8; j_call: TRBJ1-3; cdr3_aa: CASSLPGQGSGNTIYF
v_call: TRBV5-6; j_call: TRBJ1-5; cdr3_aa: CASSLAGTARQPQHF
v_call: TRBV3-1; j_call: TRBJ2-1; cdr3_aa: CASMLTSGSNEQFF
v_call: TRBV2; j_call: TRBJ2-3; cdr3_aa: CASSGQGATDTQYF
v_call: TRBV7-9; j_call: TRBJ2-7; cdr3_aa: CASSLSLDHDRDEQYF
v_call: TRBV29-1; j_call: TRBJ2-6; cdr3_aa: CSVEGDLGTEAF
v_call: TRBV30; j_call: TRBJ1-6; cdr3_aa: CAWREGRTYNSPLHF
v_call: TRBV6-1; j_call: TRBJ1-5; cdr3_aa: CASSDKGQGIQPQHF
v_call: TRBV5-1; j_call: TRBJ2-1; cdr3_aa: CASGGEVGQSAYNEQSF
v_call: TRBV4-1; j_call: TRBJ2-3; cdr3_aa: CASRQEVLAGTDTQYF
v_call: TRBV12-3/TRBV12-4; j_call: TRBJ2-5; cdr3_aa: CASSGGAGGGETQYF
v_call: TRBV9; j_call: TRBJ2-2; cdr3_aa: CASSVMIGDTGELFF
v_call: TRBV7-9; j_call: TRBJ2-2; cdr3_aa: CASSSSGSGTGELFF